Following are 15 T cell receptor beta chains from one sample sequenced in a study of cytomegalovirus exposure and HLA in healthy donors (dated by TCRdb to the late 2010s). Library generation was performed with the immunoSEQ multiplex PCR assay. The multiplex PCR relied on a mix of 60 forward primers for TCR Vbeta segments and 13 reverse primers for TCR Jbeta segments. The clones in this table, taken by TCRdb from immuneACCESS, are in-frame only. Not every clone is retained; where verified, under half of the shortfall comes from an unresolved V gene, and the cause of the rest is unknown. This sample has about 130,000 clones in its table, and 66% of those were observed once. The ten largest make up 1.5% to 2% of the sample. The sequenced material came from PBMCs. All receptors derive from a human donor in good health.

This clone was counted a few times. The junction and the germline gene differ at one end; a read error may be behind it. This chain uses TRBV7-6 with TRBJ1-1; TRBD1 matches 8 bases. This CDR3 has 14 amino acids. The germline gives CDR1 SGHVS, CDR2 FNYEAQ. CDR3 protein: CASSLNRGNPEAFF. In DNA, the CDR3 is TGTGCCAGCAGCTTAAACAGGGGGAACCCTGAAGCTTTCTTT. The variable domain in full, completed from reference TRBV7-6 and TRBJ1-1, reads GAGVSQSPRYKVTKRGQDVALRCDPISGHVSLYWYRQALGQGPEFLTYFNYEAQQDKSGLPNDRFSAERPEGSISTLTIQRTEQRDSAMYRCASSLNRGNPEAFFGQGTRLTVV.

The rearrangement uses TRBV11-3 and TRBJ1-1, with D perhaps TRBD1 (6 bases). This CDR3 has 14 amino acids. V was pared by 0 bases and J by 11 bases, with 16 bases between. Germline V gives CDR1 SGHNT, CDR2 YENEEA. The CDR3 here is CASSLDEWTERAFF. The CDR3, as DNA: TGTGCCAGCAGCTTAGATGAATGGACAGAGAGGGCTTTCTTT. Full variable domain (outside the CDR3, taken from reference TRBV11-3 and TRBJ1-1): EAGVVQSPRYKIIEKKQPVAFWCNPISGHNTLYWYLQNLGQGPELLIRYENEEAVDDSQLPKDRFSAERLKGVDSTLKIQPAELGDSAVYLCASSLDEWTERAFFGQGTRLTVV.

This chain joins TRBV11-2 and TRBJ2-7; TRBD1 aligns across 10 bases. Germline loops: CDR1 SGHAT, CDR2 FQNNGV. J gave up 3 bases and V 5 bases, and 7 bases lay outside the gene matches. The CDR3 length is 15 residues. The CDR3 region is CASSRPRDRGYEQYF. CDR3 nucleotide sequence: TGTGCCAGCAGCCGACCCCGGGACAGGGGCTACGAGCAGTACTTC.

The chain has TRBV4-1 and TRBJ2-5, with 12 bases that match TRBD2. CDR3 length equals 16 residues. V trimming: 4 bases; J trimming: 4 bases; junction bases outside the gene matches: 7. The germline CDR1 and CDR2 sequences are MGHRA and YSYEKL. The CDR3 sequence is CASSPRTSGNGETQYF. For the CDR3, the DNA is TGCGCCAGCAGCCCCCGGACTAGCGGGAATGGAGAGACCCAGTACTTC.

This clone was picked up a small number of times. The chain uses TRBV11-3 and TRBJ2-1; D gene uncertain. The CDR3 covers 11 residues. CDR1 and CDR2 from the germline V gene are SGHNT and YENEEA. Deletions cut 4 bases from V and 7 bases from J, with 5 bases between. The CDR3 spells CASSSRNEQFF. The CDR3 DNA is TGTGCCAGCAGCTCGCGTAATGAGCAGTTCTTC.

J is TRBJ1-1 and V is TRBV5-1, with D unresolved. The CDR3 length is 15 residues. Germline loops: CDR1 SGHRS, CDR2 YFSETQ. The V and J ends lost 2 bases and 1 base respectively, with 12 bases between them. CDR3: CASSFGRTPNTEAFF. CDR3 DNA: TGCGCCAGCAGCTTCGGACGGACTCCGAACACTGAAGCTTTCTTT.

The V gene is TRBV28, the J gene TRBJ2-1; TRBD2 matches at 8 bases. The ends lost 7 bases at V and 5 bases at J; junction bases unmatched: 13. Looked up from germline, CDR1 is MDHEN and CDR2 is SYDVKM. The CDR3 is 16 residues long. The CDR3 DNA is TGTGCCAGCACCCTACCCCGGGAGGGCCTCGACAATGAGCAGTTCTTC. This gives the protein CASTLPREGLDNEQFF. The full variable domain, with the rest looked up from reference TRBV28 and TRBJ2-1, is DVKVTQSSRYLVKRTGEKVFLECVQDMDHENMFWYRQDPGLGLRLIYFSYDVKMKEKGDIPEGYSVSREKKERFSLILESASTNQTSMYLCASTLPREGLDNEQFFGPGTRLTVL.

The J gene is TRBJ2-1, the V gene TRBV15; 10 positions agree with TRBD1. The CDR3 totals 15 residues. CDR1 LNHNV and CDR2 YYDKDF come from the germline V gene (reference sequence). V dropped 5 bases and J dropped 6; count of bases not matched to a gene: 7. CDR3 in DNA: TGTGCCACCAGCGTCAGACAGGGGGCGGTCAATGAGCAGTTCTTC. Translating gives CATSVRQGAVNEQFF.

DNA of the CDR3: TGTGCCATGGCCCCCTTCAGCGAGAGCGAGCAGTACTTC. As protein: CAMAPFSESEQYF. V usage is TRBV10-3 and J usage is TRBJ2-7; D is unclear. Trimming pared 9 bases from V and 6 bases from J, leaving 18 bases between. The CDR3 loop spans 13 amino acids. Germline V lookup: CDR1 ENHRY, CDR2 SYGVKD.

This clone was seen more than once but under ten times. The chain's CDR3 is CASSLGLANYGYTF. Here the CDR3 DNA reads TGTGCCAGCAGCTTAGGCCTAGCTAACTATGGCTACACCTTC. The chain has TRBV11-2 and TRBJ1-2; no clear D. This CDR3 region has 14 residues. Trimming shortened V by 1 base and J by 0 bases, and 6 bases separated the two germline ends. Germline V gene lookup returns CDR1 SGHAT and CDR2 FQNNGV.

This clone was counted a few times. The gene calls are TRBV28 and TRBJ2-7; D gene unclear. Trimming took 4 bases from V and 2 from J, leaving 15 bases between them. Germline-derived CDR1 and CDR2 are MDHEN and SYDVKM. The CDR3 extends over 15 amino acids. DNA of the CDR3: TGTGCCAGCAGTTCTGCAGGCATGCGAGCCTACGAGCAGTACTTC. Its protein product is CASSSAGMRAYEQYF.

The CDR3 sequence: CAISSTGSRSETQYF. Written as DNA, the CDR3 is TGTGCCATCAGCTCAACAGGGAGTCGGTCGGAGACCCAGTACTTC. V usage is TRBV10-3 and J usage is TRBJ2-5; tentatively, D is TRBD1 (6 bases). This CDR3 region has 15 residues. The V end was cut by 6 bases, the J end by 5 bases, with 19 bases between. Germline V lookup: CDR1 ENHRY, CDR2 SYGVKD.

The CDR3 nucleotides are TGTGCCAGCAGTACCCATAGCGGTAACTCCTACGAGCAGTACTTC. Translation gives CASSTHSGNSYEQYF. The chain has TRBV28 and TRBJ2-7; D perhaps matches TRBD2 (6 bases). Germline V gene data show CDR1 as MDHEN and CDR2 as SYDVKM. The V and J ends lost 5 bases and 0 bases respectively, with 14 bases between them. The CDR3 covers 15 residues. The full variable domain, its missing parts supplied by reference TRBV28 and TRBJ2-7, is DVKVTQSSRYLVKRTGEKVFLECVQDMDHENMFWYRQDPGLGLRLIYFSYDVKMKEKGDIPEGYSVSREKKERFSLILESASTNQTSMYLCASSTHSGNSYEQYFGPGTRLTVT.

This clone was seen a handful of times. DNA for the CDR3: TGCGCCAGCAGCTTGGAACAGGGAAACACCGGGGAGCTGTTTTTT. It encodes CASSLEQGNTGELFF. The V call is TRBV5-1, the J call TRBJ2-2, with D possibly TRBD1 on 6 matching bases. CDR1 is SGHRS and CDR2 is YFSETQ in the germline V gene. The CDR3 is made up of 15 amino acids. V gave up 0 bases and J gave up 2 bases, with 8 bases separating them.

The genes are TRBV7-2 and TRBJ1-2; D uncertain. CDR1 is SGHTA and CDR2 is FQGNSA in the germline V gene. V shed 3 bases and J shed 4 bases, with 15 bases lying between them. The CDR3 extends over 15 amino acids. The CDR3 nucleotides read TGTGCCAGCAGCTTTTCAGGCCGGCGGGGCTATGGCTACACCTTC. Translated: CASSFSGRRGYGYTF.